The 9 T cell receptor beta chains listed next were all sequenced from one sample in a study of T cells in Graves' hyperthyroidism and ophthalmopathy. Researchers amplified the TCR beta CDR3 regions from RNA transcripts. The TCR CDR3 first-round RT-PCR relied on the HTBI primer set. Each CDR3 protein gets one entry after TCRdb re-called the multiplex PCR reads with MiXCR. The sample contains 450,000 to 650,000 distinct CDR3 sequences, roughly 15% of which appear only once. Source material: blood. These receptors all stem from a woman aged 18-29 years with Graves' ophthalmopathy.

At least ten counts were recorded for this clonotype. This chain connects TRBV20-1 to TRBJ1-1; D remains unclear. The CDR3 extends over 13 amino acids. Trimming took 1 base from V and 0 from J, leaving 6 bases between them. Germline CDR1 reads DFQATT; CDR2 reads SNEGSKA (reference sequence). The CDR3 DNA reads TGCAGTGCTAGAGGGAATATGAACACTGAAGCTTTCTTT. Its protein is CSARGNMNTEAFF.

A remark on this clonotype: The limits of the CDR3 on the DNA are not certain, so only TCRdb's listed CDR3 is given. This chain uses TRBV19 with TRBJ1-2; the table's D call TRBD1 went unverified against the DNA. Counting both end residues, the CDR3 totals 15 amino acids. Germline V lookup: CDR1 LNHDA, CDR2 SQIVND (reference sequence). The CDR3 is CASTSGRWFDYGYTF.

This clonotype was found many times. The chain employs TRBV12-3 or TRBV12-4 and TRBJ2-3; 10 bases are a match to TRBD2. The ends lost 7 bases at V and 2 bases at J; junction bases unmatched: 15. This CDR3 comprises 18 residues. This CDR3 is CASTPISGGTSDTDTQYF. In nucleotides, the CDR3 is TGTGCCAGCACCCCGATTTCAGGTGGGACTAGCGACACAGATACGCAGTATTTT.

This clonotype has only a few counts. The chain combines TRBV3-1 with TRBJ1-6, with TRBD1 as a possible D gene (6 bases). The germline CDR1 and CDR2 sequences are LGHDT and YNNKEL (reference sequence). Deletions cut 1 base from V and 7 bases from J, with 14 bases between. The CDR3 runs 16 residues. CDR3 nucleotides: TGTGCCAGCAGCCAAGTCGCGGGACACCCCAATTCACCCCTCCACTTT. Translating gives CASSQVAGHPNSPLHF.

The V and J genes are TRBV7-9 and TRBJ2-3; TRBD2 matches at 9 bases. CDR3 length equals 15 residues. Germline lookup yields CDR1 SEHNR and CDR2 FQNEAQ (reference sequence). The ends lost 2 bases at V and 5 bases at J; junction bases unmatched: 5. The CDR3 protein is CASSLPAGGGDTQYF. Written as DNA, the CDR3 is TGTGCCAGCAGCTTACCAGCGGGGGGCGGAGATACGCAGTATTTT.

This clonotype was seen a few times. One end of the junction does not line up with germline, which may come from a read error. The rearrangement uses TRBV20-1 and TRBJ1-5; possibly TRBD1 for D (6 bases). Germline CDR1 and CDR2: DFQATT and SNEGSKA (reference sequence). This CDR3 contains 14 residues. This CDR3 reads CSASGVGGHQPQRF. The CDR3 DNA is TGCAGTGCTAGCGGGGTGGGGGGCCATCAGCCCCAGCGTTTT.

This clonotype was counted at least ten times. The J gene is TRBJ2-2, the V gene TRBV11-1, with TRBD2 matching over 11 bases. Germline values: CDR1 SGHAT, CDR2 FQDESV (reference sequence). The CDR3 has 16 amino acids. Trimming cost V 4 bases and J 7 bases; bases outside gene matches: 8. CDR3 sequence: CASSSPSGGPHGELFF. CDR3 bases: TGTGCCAGCAGCTCTCCTAGCGGGGGGCCCCACGGGGAGCTGTTTTTT.

This clonotype was counted ten times or more. This chain links TRBV28 with TRBJ1-2; 7 bases line up with TRBD1. CDR3 length equals 15 residues. The ends lost 7 bases at V and 0 bases at J; junction bases unmatched: 8. Germline V gene sequence: CDR1 MDHEN, CDR2 SYDVKM. The DNA for the CDR3 is TGTGCCAGCAAAACTGCGGGACAGTCTAACTATGGCTACACCTTC. It codes for CASKTAGQSNYGYTF.

This rearrangement joins TRBV5-1 to TRBJ1-1; tentatively, D is TRBD1 (5 bases). Between the trimmed V and J ends, which lost 4 bases and 1 base, there was a span of 11 bases. This CDR3 is 14 amino acids long. Germline CDR1 and CDR2: SGHRS and YFSETQ. The CDR3 DNA follows: TGCGCCAGCAGCGAGGGACTGGGGAACACTGAAGCTTTCTTT. As protein: CASSEGLGNTEAFF.